The 21 T cell receptor beta chains in this list originate from one sample, sequenced in a study of blood T cell repertoires in COVID-19. Produced via immunoSEQ multiplex PCR; TCRdb's table is partial and in-frame only. The sample has 110,000 or so clones; approximately 90% are singletons. Sequences were obtained from peripheral blood. These receptors were taken from a human donor in a cohort sampled during active COVID-19.

This clone was counted between two and nine times. The chain has TRBV6-5 and TRBJ1-1; TRBD1 agrees at 10 bases. V lost 4 bases to trimming and J lost 3 bases; unmatched junction nucleotides: 8. Looked up from germline, CDR1 is MNHEY and CDR2 is SVGAGI. The CDR3 loop spans 16 amino acids. The CDR3 sequence: CASSSTDRGRDTEAFF. Here the CDR3 DNA reads TGTGCCAGCAGTTCCACCGACAGGGGGCGGGACACTGAAGCTTTCTTT.

This chain uses TRBV9 with TRBJ2-7; a weak D match, TRBD1 (7 bases). The CDR3 has 15 residues. CDR1 SGDLS and CDR2 YYNGEE come from the germline V gene. Trimming shortened V by 4 bases and J by 0 bases, and 14 bases separated the two germline ends. CDR3 amino acids: CASSPQGGSSYEQYF. The CDR3 DNA is TGTGCCAGCAGCCCCCAGGGGGGTAGCTCCTACGAGCAGTACTTC.

The chain links TRBV6-5 to TRBJ2-2, with a tentative D call TRBD1 (6 bases). The V gene's germline CDR1 is MNHEY and CDR2 SVGAGI. Trimming pared 8 bases from V and 5 bases from J, leaving 12 bases between. This CDR3 comprises 13 residues. CDR3 nucleotides: TGTGCCAGCTGCAGGGGATCTACCGGGGAGCTGTTTTTT. It codes for CASCRGSTGELFF.

This clone appeared a single time. The chain employs TRBV28 and TRBJ2-3; D may be TRBD2 (6 bases). Trimming removed 2 bases at V and 3 bases at J, with 12 bases between. Germline V CDR1 and CDR2: MDHEN, SYDVKM. This CDR3 region has 15 residues. CDR3 nucleotide sequence: TGTGCCAGCAGTTTAAACGGGAGAGGTACAGATACGCAGTATTTT. As protein: CASSLNGRGTDTQYF.

This chain links TRBV5-1 with TRBJ2-7, with TRBD2 identical over 8 bases. The length of the CDR3 is 15 residues. The V gene's germline CDR1 is SGHRS and CDR2 YFSETQ. J was trimmed by 3 bases and V by 4 bases; bases with no gene match: 9. CDR3 sequence (DNA): TGCGCCAGCAGCCTAAAGCGGGAGAGGAGCTACGAGCAGTACTTC. It encodes CASSLKRERSYEQYF.

V usage is TRBV24-1 and J usage is TRBJ2-2, with TRBD1 as a possible D gene (6 bases). Deletions cut 4 bases from V and 6 bases from J, with 20 bases between. This CDR3 contains 17 residues. Germline V gene data show CDR1 as KGHDR and CDR2 as SFDVKD. The CDR3 sequence: CATSDPFQGPAAGELFF. The CDR3 coding sequence is TGTGCCACCAGTGACCCGTTTCAGGGGCCGGCCGCCGGGGAGCTGTTTTTT.

The chain links TRBV7-9 to TRBJ2-2; D gene unclear. The CDR3 has 14 residues. The V and J ends lost 1 base and 3 bases respectively, with 6 bases between them. In germline, CDR1 is SEHNR, CDR2 FQNEAQ (reference sequence). The CDR3 DNA reads TGTGCCAGCAGCTTAGAAGAGTACACCGGGGAGCTGTTTTTT. Its translation is CASSLEEYTGELFF.

V usage is TRBV5-5 and J usage is TRBJ2-7; D unclear. Between the trimmed V and J ends, which lost 3 bases and 0 bases, there was a span of 13 bases. Germline V lookup: CDR1 SGHKS, CDR2 YYEKEE (reference sequence). The CDR3 has 15 amino acids. The CDR3 coding sequence is TGTGCCAGCAGCTCCTACTGGGCAAGCTCCTACGAGCAGTACTTC. It specifies CASSSYWASSYEQYF. The variable domain in full, with the rest retrieved from reference TRBV5-5 and TRBJ2-7, is DAGVTQSPTHLIKTRGQQVTLRCSPISGHKSVSWYQQVLGQGPQFIFQYYEKEERGRGNFPDRFSARQFPNYSSELNVNALLLGDSALYLCASSSYWASSYEQYFGPGTRLTVT.

V gene TRBV6-5 combines with J gene TRBJ1-1, with 9 positions matching TRBD1. Germline CDR1 MNHEY, CDR2 SVGAGI. J lost 1 base, V lost 7 bases, and 7 bases had no gene match. The CDR3 has 15 residues. The CDR3 protein is CASNPPGQGNTEAFF. The CDR3 bases are TGTGCCAGCAACCCACCGGGACAGGGGAACACTGAAGCTTTCTTT.

The chain carries TRBV10-3 and TRBJ2-2; D might be TRBD1 (6 bases). CDR3 size: 16 residues. Per germline, CDR1 ENHRY and CDR2 SYGVKD. The germline V and J ends were trimmed by 4 bases and 1 base, with 13 bases remaining between them. The CDR3 nucleotides are TGTGCCATCAGTGTTGTCACAGGGAAGAACACCGGGGAGCTGTTTTTT. Encoded protein: CAISVVTGKNTGELFF.

The V and J genes are TRBV28 and TRBJ2-3; D perhaps matches TRBD2 (6 bases). Trimming pared 4 bases from V and 3 bases from J, leaving 8 bases between. This CDR3 spans 13 amino acids. The germline CDR1 and CDR2 sequences are MDHEN and SYDVKM. The CDR3 DNA follows: TGTGCCAGCAGTTCCGGGGGTACAGATACGCAGTATTTT. Translating gives CASSSGGTDTQYF.

The chain recombines TRBV19 with TRBJ2-5; D might be TRBD2 (6 bases). Germline CDR1 is LNHDA and CDR2 is SQIVND (reference sequence). V lost 5 bases and J lost 2, with 12 bases in between. The CDR3 totals 14 residues. The CDR3 here is CASSVAGRQETQYF. CDR3 coding DNA: TGTGCCAGTAGTGTTGCGGGGAGGCAAGAGACCCAGTACTTC.

The chain combines TRBV11-2 with TRBJ2-5; D ambiguous. Germline CDR1 reads SGHAT; CDR2 reads FQNNGV. The CDR3 runs to 15 residues. The V and J ends lost 0 bases and 5 bases respectively, with 13 bases between them. CDR3 protein: CASSLDGSTTETQYF. The CDR3 DNA is TGTGCCAGCAGCTTAGATGGATCCACTACGGAGACCCAGTACTTC.

This clone was observed a handful of times. The CDR3 nucleotides read TGTGCCAGCAGCTTGGAGCAAGCCGTCCTTCGCGAGCAGTACTTC. It codes for CASSLEQAVLREQYF. The J gene is TRBJ2-7, the V gene TRBV5-8; no reliable D call. This CDR3 has 15 amino acids. Germline V gene sequence: CDR1 SGHTS, CDR2 YDEGEE. V gave up 0 bases and J gave up 6 bases, with 16 bases separating them.

The rearrangement uses TRBV12-3 or TRBV12-4 and TRBJ2-7; D is unclear. This CDR3 comprises 13 residues. Trimming removed 3 bases at V and 2 bases at J, with 8 bases between. In DNA, the CDR3 is TGTGCCAGCAGTTTGGGCGCCACCTACGAGCAGTACTTC. Protein product: CASSLGATYEQYF.

The V call is TRBV10-3, the J call TRBJ2-2, with 15 bases lining up with TRBD2. Germline assignment: CDR1 ENHRY and CDR2 SYGVKD. This CDR3 is built from 15 residues. Germline trimming cut 10 bases from V and 13 bases from J; bases unmatched to any gene: 13. Written as DNA, the CDR3 is TGTGCCACCCAAGGACTAGCGGGAGGGAGGTCGGGGCTGTTTTTT. Its translation: CATQGLAGGRSGLFF.

This clone has more than one count but fewer than ten. The rearrangement links TRBV7-8 to TRBJ2-2; D may be TRBD1 (6 bases). The CDR3 sequence is 16 residues long. Germline CDR1 SGHVS, CDR2 FQNEAQ. V lost 4 bases to trimming and J lost 0 bases, with 12 bases between them. CDR3 loop: CASSYDRLTNTGELFF. The CDR3 region has the DNA TGTGCCAGCAGCTACGACAGGCTCACGAACACCGGGGAGCTGTTTTTT.

The genes are TRBV20-1 and TRBJ2-1; 7 bases match TRBD2. Per the germline V gene, CDR1 is DFQATT and CDR2 is SNEGSKA (reference sequence). V lost 3 bases and J lost 2; bases outside the gene matches: 7. This CDR3 has 15 residues. The DNA of the CDR3 is TGCAGTGCTAGTAGGGGCGGGAGACCCTACAATGAGCAGTTCTTC. Its protein is CSASRGGRPYNEQFF.

This clone was counted a few times. The rearrangement joins TRBV12-3 or TRBV12-4 to TRBJ2-7; possible D gene TRBD2, 5 bases. The V end was cut by 3 bases, the J end by 2 bases, with 8 bases between. The CDR3 sequence is 13 residues long. The CDR3 coding sequence is TGTGCCAGCAGTTTCGGACTTCCCTACGAGCAGTACTTC. It translates to CASSFGLPYEQYF.

V gene TRBV10-2 combines with J gene TRBJ2-2, with D possibly TRBD2 on 5 matching bases. In germline, CDR1 is WSHSY, CDR2 SAAADI. The length of the CDR3 is 14 residues. V was shortened by 6 bases and J by 8 bases, with 16 bases between the two germline ends. The CDR3 nucleotides are TGCGCCAGCAGCTCTGGACTTCTCGGGGGGGAGCTGTTTTTT. This sequence encodes CASSSGLLGGELFF.

The chain has TRBV27 and TRBJ2-7, with D possibly matching TRBD1 (6 bases). Germline CDR1 is MNHEY and CDR2 is SMNVEV (reference sequence). CDR3 length: 13 residues. Trimming removed 10 bases from V and 0 bases from J, with 13 bases in between. Here the CDR3 DNA reads TGTGCCACCCTTGGACAGAGCTCCTACGAGCAGTACTTC. Residues: CATLGQSSYEQYF.